This is a list of T cell receptor beta chains from one sample in a study of shared clonotypes between healthy human individuals. The method was immunoSEQ multiplex PCR; TCRdb's version includes in-frame clones alone and lacks a portion of them. The table has some 600,000 clones, 95% to 96% seen once. The sample taken for sequencing was naive CD8+ T cells sorted from blood. The source is a woman between 25 and 40 years old in good health. Both conserved end residues are part of each CDR3. D genes are given only for firm matches. For some rows the clone size is stated as once, few or many, or as a class when expanded; others skip it.

v_call	cdr3_length	j_call	d_call	clone_size	cdr3_aa	cdr3_nt
TRBV27	15	TRBJ1-6	.	.	CASSLSAGQGSPLHF	TGTGCCAGCAGTTTATCTGCAGGTCAAGGTTCACCCCTCCACTTT
TRBV2	15	TRBJ2-5	TRBD2	.	CASRGGTSGMETQYF	TGTGCCAGCAGGGGGGGGACTAGCGGGATGGAGACCCAGTACTTC
TRBV5-4	13	TRBJ2-1	.	.	CASSLVERGEQFF	TGTGCCAGCAGCTTGGTTGAGAGGGGAGAGCAGTTCTTC
TRBV27	15	TRBJ1-5	.	.	CASSSIGDSNQPQHF	TGTGCCAGCAGTTCCATTGGGGATAGCAATCAGCCCCAGCATTTT
TRBV28	16	TRBJ2-3	.	.	CASSLLVGSDADTQYF	TGTGCCAGCAGTTTGTTGGTGGGGAGTGATGCAGATACGCAGTATTTT
TRBV5-5	15	TRBJ1-3	.	.	CASSFGGSSGNTIYF	TGTGCCAGCAGCTTTGGGGGAAGCTCTGGAAACACCATATATTTT
TRBV2	12	TRBJ2-7	.	.	CASIGLSYEQYF	TGTGCCAGCATCGGGCTTTCCTACGAGCAGTACTTC
TRBV28	14	TRBJ2-1	.	.	CASSPGTHHNEQFF	TGTGCCAGCAGTCCCGGGACCCACCACAATGAGCAGTTCTTC
TRBV11-3	14	TRBJ1-2	TRBD1	.	CASSYRGQEYGYTF	TGTGCCAGCAGCTACAGGGGGCAGGAGTATGGCTACACCTTC
TRBV4-1	15	TRBJ2-7	.	.	CASSQDPGERQKQYF	TGCGCCAGCAGCCAAGATCCGGGGGAACGCCAGAAGCAGTACTTC
TRBV28	15	TRBJ1-5	.	.	CASSLVFYSNQPQHF	TGTGCCAGCAGTTTAGTGTTTTATAGCAATCAGCCCCAGCATTTT
TRBV30	15	TRBJ2-7	TRBD2	.	CAWTPEDLAGYEQYF	TGTGCCTGGACTCCCGAGGATCTAGCGGGCTACGAGCAGTACTTC
TRBV6-1	16	TRBJ2-7	.	.	CASSEASHGRGYEQYF	TGTGCCAGCAGTGAAGCATCTCACGGGAGAGGGTACGAGCAGTACTTC
TRBV5-6	17	TRBJ2-5	.	.	CASSARLGGMYQETQYF	TGTGCCAGCAGCGCTCGTTTGGGCGGGATGTACCAAGAGACCCAGTACTTC
TRBV7-6	16	TRBJ2-2	TRBD2	once	CASSGATSFPTGELFF	TGTGCCAGCAGCGGAGCGACTAGCTTTCCCACCGGGGAGCTGTTTTTT
TRBV27	19	TRBJ1-1	TRBD1	.	CASSLYGPGQGGPNAEAFF	TGTGCCAGCAGTTTATACGGCCCGGGACAGGGAGGGCCTAACGCTGAAGCTTTCTTT
TRBV10-2	18	TRBJ2-1	.	.	CASREGGGEPSSYNEQFF	TGCGCCAGCAGGGAGGGAGGGGGTGAACCCAGCTCCTACAATGAGCAGTTCTTC
TRBV27	19	TRBJ2-7	TRBD2	.	CASSLLGTSGASGPYEQYF	TGTGCCAGCAGTTTATTAGGGACTAGCGGGGCGAGCGGTCCCTACGAGCAGTACTTC
TRBV6-6	13	TRBJ2-7	.	.	CASRPASAYEQYF	TGTGCCAGCAGGCCGGCTAGCGCATACGAGCAGTACTTC
TRBV29-1	11	TRBJ2-7	.	.	CSVENAYEQYF	TGCAGCGTTGAAAACGCGTACGAGCAGTACTTC
TRBV11-2	14	TRBJ2-7	.	once	CASSSDRRPYEQYF	TGTGCCAGCAGCTCAGACCGGCGTCCCTACGAGCAGTACTTC
TRBV29-1	13	TRBJ2-7	.	.	CSVEGDKSYEQYF	TGCAGCGTCGAGGGAGATAAGTCCTACGAGCAGTACTTC
TRBV4-1	14	TRBJ2-1	.	.	CASSQDRLFYEQFF	TGCGCCAGCAGCCAAGACCGCCTCTTCTATGAGCAGTTCTTC
TRBV4-2	15	TRBJ1-5	TRBD1	.	CASSPGQGSNQPQHF	TGTGCCAGCAGCCCGGGACAGGGGAGCAATCAGCCCCAGCATTTT
TRBV5-6	12	TRBJ2-1	.	.	CASSLASREQFF	TGTGCCAGCAGCTTGGCCTCGCGCGAGCAGTTCTTC
TRBV27	12	TRBJ1-6	.	.	CASSALGSPLHF	TGTGCCAGCAGTGCCCTTGGTTCACCCCTCCACTTT
TRBV27	15	TRBJ2-2	TRBD2	.	CASSTAGGYTGELFF	TGTGCCAGCAGCACAGCGGGAGGGTACACCGGGGAGCTGTTTTTT
TRBV5-5	18	TRBJ2-7	TRBD2	.	CASSFGSTSGIGSYEQYF	TGTGCCAGCAGCTTTGGGTCGACTAGCGGGATAGGTTCCTACGAGCAGTACTTC
TRBV19	17	TRBJ2-2	.	.	CASSMQEEVANTGELFF	TGTGCCAGTAGTATGCAGGAGGAGGTAGCAAACACCGGGGAGCTGTTTTTT
TRBV4-1	15	TRBJ1-2	.	.	CASSQERKGGYGYTF	TGCGCCAGCAGCCAGGAGAGAAAGGGAGGCTATGGCTACACCTTC
TRBV27	13	TRBJ1-5	.	.	CASSPNPGRPQHF	TGTGCCAGCAGTCCTAACCCCGGGAGGCCCCAGCATTTT
TRBV4-2	15	TRBJ2-7	.	.	CASSPYPGPTYEQYF	TGTGCCAGCAGCCCCTACCCGGGACCCACATACGAGCAGTACTTC
TRBV7-2	13	TRBJ2-7	.	.	CASSWIGSYEQYF	TGTGCCAGCAGCTGGATTGGGTCCTACGAGCAGTACTTC
TRBV7-2	12	TRBJ2-7	.	.	CASSRGPLEQYF	TGTGCCAGCAGCCGGGGACCGCTCGAGCAGTACTTC